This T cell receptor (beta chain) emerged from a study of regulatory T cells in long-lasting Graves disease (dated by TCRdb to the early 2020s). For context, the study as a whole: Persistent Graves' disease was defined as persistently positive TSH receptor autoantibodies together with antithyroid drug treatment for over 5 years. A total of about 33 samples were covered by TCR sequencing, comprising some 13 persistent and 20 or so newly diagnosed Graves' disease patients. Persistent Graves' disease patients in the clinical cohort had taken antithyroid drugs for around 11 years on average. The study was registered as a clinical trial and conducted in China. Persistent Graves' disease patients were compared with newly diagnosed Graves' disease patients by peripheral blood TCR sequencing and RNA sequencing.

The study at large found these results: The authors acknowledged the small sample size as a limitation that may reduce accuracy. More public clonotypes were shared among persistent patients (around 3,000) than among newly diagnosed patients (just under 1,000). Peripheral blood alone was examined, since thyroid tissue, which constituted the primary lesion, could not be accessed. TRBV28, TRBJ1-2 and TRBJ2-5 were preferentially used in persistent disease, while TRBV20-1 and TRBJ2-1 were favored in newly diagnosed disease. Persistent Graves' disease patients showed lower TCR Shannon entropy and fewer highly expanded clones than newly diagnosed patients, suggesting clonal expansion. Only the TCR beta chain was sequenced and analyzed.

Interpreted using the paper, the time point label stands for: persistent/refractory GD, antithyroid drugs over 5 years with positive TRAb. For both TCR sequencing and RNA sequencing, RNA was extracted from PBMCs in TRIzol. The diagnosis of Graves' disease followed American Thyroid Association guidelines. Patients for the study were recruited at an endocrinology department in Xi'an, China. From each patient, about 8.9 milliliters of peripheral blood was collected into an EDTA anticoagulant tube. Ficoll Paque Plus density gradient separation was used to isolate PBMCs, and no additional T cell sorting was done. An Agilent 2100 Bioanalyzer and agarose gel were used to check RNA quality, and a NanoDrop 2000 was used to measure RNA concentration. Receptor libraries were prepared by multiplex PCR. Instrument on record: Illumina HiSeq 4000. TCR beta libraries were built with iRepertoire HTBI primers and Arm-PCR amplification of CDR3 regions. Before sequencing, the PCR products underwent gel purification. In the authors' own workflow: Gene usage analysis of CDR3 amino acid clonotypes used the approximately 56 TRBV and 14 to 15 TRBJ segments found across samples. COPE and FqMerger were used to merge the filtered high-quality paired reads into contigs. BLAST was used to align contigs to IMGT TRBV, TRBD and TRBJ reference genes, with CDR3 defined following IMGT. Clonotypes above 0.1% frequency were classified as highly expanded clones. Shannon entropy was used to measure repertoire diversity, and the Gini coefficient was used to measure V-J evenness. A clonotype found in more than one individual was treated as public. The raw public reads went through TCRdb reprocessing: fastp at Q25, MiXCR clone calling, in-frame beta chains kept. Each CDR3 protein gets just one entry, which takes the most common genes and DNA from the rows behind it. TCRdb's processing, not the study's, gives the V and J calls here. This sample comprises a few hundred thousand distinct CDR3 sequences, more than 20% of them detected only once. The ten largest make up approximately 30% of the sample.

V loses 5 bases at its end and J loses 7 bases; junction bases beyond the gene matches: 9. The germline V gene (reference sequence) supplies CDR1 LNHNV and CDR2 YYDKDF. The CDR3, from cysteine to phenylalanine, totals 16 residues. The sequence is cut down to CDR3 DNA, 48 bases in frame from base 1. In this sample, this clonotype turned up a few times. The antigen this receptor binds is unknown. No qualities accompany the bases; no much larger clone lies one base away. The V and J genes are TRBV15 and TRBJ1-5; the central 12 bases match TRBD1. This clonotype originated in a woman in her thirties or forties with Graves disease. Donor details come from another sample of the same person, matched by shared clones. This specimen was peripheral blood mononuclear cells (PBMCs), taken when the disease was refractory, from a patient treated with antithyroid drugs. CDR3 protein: CATSRDRGPVGQPQHF. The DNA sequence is TGTGCCACCAGCCGGGACAGGGGGCCGGTCGGGCAGCCCCAGCATTTT.